This is a list of T cell receptor beta chains from one sample in a study of Ad26.COV2.S vaccination and SARS-CoV-2 variants. Sequenced by immunoSEQ multiplex PCR; TCRdb stores in-frame clones only, minus some. The data hold 300,000 to 350,000 clones, with 90% observed a single time. Sample: peripheral blood, taken in a trial of Ad26.COV2.S vaccine versus placebo. All receptors come from a person between 18 and 65 years old who received the Ad26.COV2.S COVID-19 vaccine or a placebo. Both conserved end residues are part of each CDR3. A D gene is named only where the DNA matches it firmly. Not every row has a clone size; where given, it reads once, few, many or a size class.

clone size: NA; J gene: TRBJ2-3; V gene: TRBV6-6; CDR3 length: 12; D gene: NA; CDR3 DNA: TGTGCCAGCAGCCTACTCACAGATACGCAGTATTTT; CDR3 protein: CASSLLTDTQYF
clone size: NA; J gene: TRBJ2-3; V gene: TRBV11-3; CDR3 length: 17; D gene: TRBD2; CDR3 DNA: TGTGCCAGCAGCCTACGACTAGCGGGGGGGATCGCAGATACGCAGTATTTT; CDR3 protein: CASSLRLAGGIADTQYF
clone size: NA; J gene: TRBJ2-2; V gene: TRBV10-3; CDR3 length: 15; D gene: NA; CDR3 DNA: TGTGCCATCAGTGAGGGCGGGGCGATAACCGGGGAGCTGTTTTTT; CDR3 protein: CAISEGGAITGELFF
clone size: NA; J gene: TRBJ2-2; V gene: TRBV6-4; CDR3 length: 15; D gene: NA; CDR3 DNA: TGTGCCGGTTCGCTTGGGCAGGGGAACACCGGGGAGCTGTTTTTT; CDR3 protein: CAGSLGQGNTGELFF
clone size: NA; J gene: TRBJ1-1; V gene: TRBV18; CDR3 length: 15; D gene: NA; CDR3 DNA: TGTGCCAGCTCATCCCAGGGGCGAGGGGGCACTGAAGCTTTCTTT; CDR3 protein: CASSSQGRGGTEAFF
clone size: NA; J gene: TRBJ1-1; V gene: TRBV29-1; CDR3 length: 11; D gene: NA; CDR3 DNA: TGCAGCGTTGTCAAGGGTACTGAAGCTTTCTTT; CDR3 protein: CSVVKGTEAFF
clone size: NA; J gene: TRBJ1-1; V gene: TRBV27; CDR3 length: 14; D gene: NA; CDR3 DNA: TGTGCCAGCAATCAGGGGACGGCGAACACTGAAGCTTTCTTT; CDR3 protein: CASNQGTANTEAFF
clone size: once; J gene: TRBJ1-6; V gene: TRBV11-2; CDR3 length: 18; D gene: NA; CDR3 DNA: TGTGCCAGCAGCTTAGTACGGGACACAAAGTTCTATAATTCACCCCTCCACTTT; CDR3 protein: CASSLVRDTKFYNSPLHF
clone size: NA; J gene: TRBJ1-1; V gene: TRBV5-1; CDR3 length: 15; D gene: NA; CDR3 DNA: TGCGCCAGCAGCTTGCGGGGGAACATGAACACTGAAGCTTTCTTT; CDR3 protein: CASSLRGNMNTEAFF
clone size: NA; J gene: TRBJ2-3; V gene: TRBV19; CDR3 length: 14; D gene: NA; CDR3 DNA: TGTGCCAGTGGGACTCTCCTGCCCCCAGATACGCAGTATTTT; CDR3 protein: CASGTLLPPDTQYF
clone size: NA; J gene: TRBJ2-3; V gene: TRBV29-1; CDR3 length: 15; D gene: NA; CDR3 DNA: TGCAGCGTTGGTGGGACGGGGTGGGCCACAGATACGCAGTATTTT; CDR3 protein: CSVGGTGWATDTQYF
clone size: NA; J gene: TRBJ2-1; V gene: TRBV12-5; CDR3 length: 17; D gene: NA; CDR3 DNA: TGTGCTAGTGGTTTGGTATTGGGGGTACCCTTCGGGAATGAGCAGTTCTTC; CDR3 protein: CASGLVLGVPFGNEQFF
clone size: NA; J gene: TRBJ2-6; V gene: TRBV27; CDR3 length: 15; D gene: NA; CDR3 DNA: TGTGCCAGCAGTTTATACGGCTCTGGGGCCAACGTCCTGACTTTC; CDR3 protein: CASSLYGSGANVLTF
clone size: NA; J gene: TRBJ2-4; V gene: TRBV27; CDR3 length: 16; D gene: NA; CDR3 DNA: TGTGCCAGCAGTTTAGGCAGTGTCCAGGGTGGGAACATTCAGTACTTC; CDR3 protein: CASSLGSVQGGNIQYF
clone size: NA; J gene: TRBJ1-2; V gene: TRBV5-1; CDR3 length: 13; D gene: NA; CDR3 DNA: TGCGCCAGCAGCTGGTCAGGGGTTGACGGCTACACCTTC; CDR3 protein: CASSWSGVDGYTF
clone size: NA; J gene: TRBJ2-6; V gene: TRBV11-3; CDR3 length: 16; D gene: NA; CDR3 DNA: TGTGCCAGCAGCTTAGGGCAAATCTCTGGGGCCAACGTCCTGACTTTC; CDR3 protein: CASSLGQISGANVLTF
clone size: NA; J gene: TRBJ2-3; V gene: TRBV15; CDR3 length: 13; D gene: TRBD2; CDR3 DNA: TGTGCCATTTCACTAGCGGGGGCCCATACGCAGTATTTT; CDR3 protein: CAISLAGAHTQYF
clone size: NA; J gene: TRBJ2-7; V gene: TRBV5-4; CDR3 length: 14; D gene: NA; CDR3 DNA: TGTGCCAGCAGCTTGGGACTGGATCCTCACGAGCAGTACTTC; CDR3 protein: CASSLGLDPHEQYF
clone size: NA; J gene: TRBJ2-2; V gene: TRBV19; CDR3 length: 19; D gene: TRBD2; CDR3 DNA: TGTGCCACCAGAAAATTACCGGGACTAGCGGGGGGAAACACCGGGGAGCTGTTTTTT; CDR3 protein: CATRKLPGLAGGNTGELFF
clone size: NA; J gene: TRBJ1-1; V gene: TRBV18; CDR3 length: 14; D gene: NA; CDR3 DNA: TGTGCCAGCTCACCGCTCGACCAAGGCACTGAAGCTTTCTTT; CDR3 protein: CASSPLDQGTEAFF
clone size: NA; J gene: TRBJ2-2; V gene: TRBV7-2; CDR3 length: 13; D gene: NA; CDR3 DNA: TGTGCCAGCAGCTACACACACACCGGGGAGCTGTTTTTT; CDR3 protein: CASSYTHTGELFF
clone size: few; J gene: TRBJ2-1; V gene: TRBV3-1/TRBV3-2; CDR3 length: 13; D gene: NA; CDR3 DNA: TGTGCCAGCAGCCAAGAAAATCTGTGGGGGCAGTTCTTC; CDR3 protein: CASSQENLWGQFF
clone size: NA; J gene: TRBJ2-7; V gene: TRBV7-2; CDR3 length: 14; D gene: NA; CDR3 DNA: TGTGCCAGCAGCTTAGGAGCAGTTCCCCTCGAGCAGTACTTC; CDR3 protein: CASSLGAVPLEQYF
clone size: NA; J gene: TRBJ2-1; V gene: TRBV6-2/TRBV6-3; CDR3 length: 16; D gene: TRBD2; CDR3 DNA: TGTGCCAGCAGTGTGTTGACTAGCGGCCTATACAATGAGCAGTTCTTC; CDR3 protein: CASSVLTSGLYNEQFF
clone size: NA; J gene: TRBJ1-2; V gene: TRBV2; CDR3 length: 14; D gene: TRBD1; CDR3 DNA: TGTGCCAGCAGCAATACAGGGGGCCTCACCCCCTACACCTTC; CDR3 protein: CASSNTGGLTPYTF
clone size: NA; J gene: TRBJ2-1; V gene: TRBV24-1; CDR3 length: 12; D gene: NA; CDR3 DNA: TGTGCCACCAGTGAGGGTTCGAATGAGCAGTTCTTC; CDR3 protein: CATSEGSNEQFF
clone size: NA; J gene: TRBJ1-2; V gene: TRBV19; CDR3 length: 14; D gene: NA; CDR3 DNA: TGTGCCAGTAGTCAAGACAGTGCTAACTATGGCTACACCTTC; CDR3 protein: CASSQDSANYGYTF
clone size: NA; J gene: TRBJ2-2; V gene: TRBV6-4; CDR3 length: 14; D gene: NA; CDR3 DNA: TGTGCCAGCAGTGATCTAGTTAACACCGGGGAGCTGTTTTTT; CDR3 protein: CASSDLVNTGELFF
clone size: NA; J gene: TRBJ1-2; V gene: TRBV18; CDR3 length: 16; D gene: TRBD1; CDR3 DNA: TGTGCCAGCTCACCAGGAGACACAGGGGTGGACTATGGCTACACCTTC; CDR3 protein: CASSPGDTGVDYGYTF
clone size: NA; J gene: TRBJ2-5; V gene: TRBV13; CDR3 length: 18; D gene: TRBD2; CDR3 DNA: TGTGCCAGCAGCCTCGGACTAGCGGGGGTTCACCAACAAGAGACCCAGTACTTC; CDR3 protein: CASSLGLAGVHQQETQYF
clone size: NA; J gene: TRBJ1-2; V gene: TRBV30; CDR3 length: 14; D gene: NA; CDR3 DNA: TGTGCCTACCACGAGGGGATCGGGCATTATGGCTACACCTTC; CDR3 protein: CAYHEGIGHYGYTF
clone size: NA; J gene: TRBJ2-3; V gene: TRBV12-5; CDR3 length: 15; D gene: NA; CDR3 DNA: TGTGCTAGTGGTTTGGAGGAGGGGAGCACAGATACGCAGTATTTT; CDR3 protein: CASGLEEGSTDTQYF
clone size: NA; J gene: TRBJ2-3; V gene: TRBV5-4; CDR3 length: 15; D gene: NA; CDR3 DNA: TGTGCCAGCAGCTTGGGGACTTTTAGCACAGATACGCAGTATTTT; CDR3 protein: CASSLGTFSTDTQYF
clone size: once; J gene: TRBJ2-7; V gene: TRBV7-2; CDR3 length: 14; D gene: NA; CDR3 DNA: TGTGCCAGCAGCTTTTGGAGGGACAGCAACGAGCAGTACTTC; CDR3 protein: CASSFWRDSNEQYF
clone size: NA; J gene: TRBJ1-1; V gene: TRBV3-1/TRBV3-2; CDR3 length: 16; D gene: TRBD1; CDR3 DNA: TGTGCCAGCGGGAATGGGGGGTACAGGGGGAACACTGAAGCTTTCTTT; CDR3 protein: CASGNGGYRGNTEAFF
clone size: NA; J gene: TRBJ2-1; V gene: TRBV4-3; CDR3 length: 17; D gene: TRBD2; CDR3 DNA: TGCGCCAGCAGCCAAGATCGAGGTAGCGGGGTTTACAATGAGCAGTTCTTC; CDR3 protein: CASSQDRGSGVYNEQFF
clone size: NA; J gene: TRBJ2-7; V gene: TRBV6-6; CDR3 length: 12; D gene: NA; CDR3 DNA: TGTGCCAGCAGTAGTAGGGCCCACGAGCAGTACTTC; CDR3 protein: CASSSRAHEQYF
clone size: NA; J gene: TRBJ2-7; V gene: TRBV11-2; CDR3 length: 16; D gene: TRBD2; CDR3 DNA: TGTGCCAGCAGCTTAGAAGCGGGGGGATTATCCTACGAGCAGTACTTC; CDR3 protein: CASSLEAGGLSYEQYF
clone size: NA; J gene: TRBJ2-1; V gene: TRBV9; CDR3 length: 16; D gene: TRBD1; CDR3 DNA: TGTGCCAGCAGCGTAGACCCCCCCAGACAGGGGAACGAGCAGTTCTTC; CDR3 protein: CASSVDPPRQGNEQFF
clone size: NA; J gene: TRBJ2-3; V gene: TRBV7-6; CDR3 length: 16; D gene: NA; CDR3 DNA: TGTGCCAGCAGCTCCAAATGGGGGTTAAACACAGATACGCAGTATTTT; CDR3 protein: CASSSKWGLNTDTQYF
clone size: once; J gene: TRBJ2-2; V gene: TRBV9; CDR3 length: 12; D gene: NA; CDR3 DNA: TGTGCCAGCAGCGGACTTCCCGGGGAGCTGTTTTTT; CDR3 protein: CASSGLPGELFF
clone size: NA; J gene: TRBJ1-2; V gene: TRBV6-5; CDR3 length: 13; D gene: TRBD1; CDR3 DNA: TGTGCCAGCACTTGGGACAGGAGCTATGGCTACACCTTC; CDR3 protein: CASTWDRSYGYTF
clone size: NA; J gene: TRBJ2-1; V gene: TRBV5-4; CDR3 length: 14; D gene: NA; CDR3 DNA: TGTGCCAGCAGCCGCGTTCAGGTGTACAATGAGCAGTTCTTC; CDR3 protein: CASSRVQVYNEQFF
clone size: NA; J gene: TRBJ2-6; V gene: TRBV5-4; CDR3 length: 18; D gene: TRBD2; CDR3 DNA: TGTGCCAGCAGCCCGGCGCGACGGGAGGGTGCTGGGGCCAACGTCCTGACTTTC; CDR3 protein: CASSPARREGAGANVLTF
clone size: NA; J gene: TRBJ2-7; V gene: TRBV4-2; CDR3 length: 18; D gene: NA; CDR3 DNA: TGTGCCAGCAGCCAAGAAGGTTGGCAGGGTGAGTTCTCCTACGAGCAGTACTTC; CDR3 protein: CASSQEGWQGEFSYEQYF
clone size: once; J gene: TRBJ2-1; V gene: TRBV10-1; CDR3 length: 15; D gene: TRBD1; CDR3 DNA: TGCGCCAGCAGTGACCCAGGGGGTCCAATGAATGAGCAGTTCTTC; CDR3 protein: CASSDPGGPMNEQFF
clone size: NA; J gene: TRBJ2-4; V gene: TRBV19; CDR3 length: 18; D gene: TRBD2; CDR3 DNA: TGTGCCAGTAGTAAAGCGGGGGGTCGTGCGCCTACCAAAAACATTCAGTACTTC; CDR3 protein: CASSKAGGRAPTKNIQYF
clone size: NA; J gene: TRBJ2-2; V gene: TRBV19; CDR3 length: 13; D gene: TRBD2; CDR3 DNA: TGTGCCAGTAGTACTGGACTAGCCGGGGAGCTGTTTTTT; CDR3 protein: CASSTGLAGELFF
clone size: NA; J gene: TRBJ2-2; V gene: TRBV4-2; CDR3 length: 18; D gene: TRBD2; CDR3 DNA: TGTGCCAGCAGCCGAGCGGGAGAGCCGTCCGGAGACACCGGGGAGCTGTTTTTT; CDR3 protein: CASSRAGEPSGDTGELFF
clone size: NA; J gene: TRBJ2-1; V gene: TRBV15; CDR3 length: 15; D gene: TRBD2; CDR3 DNA: TGTGCCACCAAAGGACTAGTGCTCTCCTACAATGAGCAGTTCTTC; CDR3 protein: CATKGLVLSYNEQFF
clone size: NA; J gene: TRBJ1-2; V gene: TRBV13; CDR3 length: 14; D gene: TRBD1; CDR3 DNA: TGTGCCAGCAGCCCCGGACAGGGAGTCTTTGGCTACACCTTC; CDR3 protein: CASSPGQGVFGYTF
clone size: once; J gene: TRBJ1-2; V gene: TRBV6-4; CDR3 length: 15; D gene: NA; CDR3 DNA: TGTGCCAGCAGTGACTCACCGGGCAGGGACTATGGCTACACCTTC; CDR3 protein: CASSDSPGRDYGYTF
clone size: NA; J gene: TRBJ1-2; V gene: TRBV7-9; CDR3 length: 15; D gene: NA; CDR3 DNA: TGTGCCAGCAGCTCCGCGGCTACAGAAAAATATGGCTACACCTTC; CDR3 protein: CASSSAATEKYGYTF
clone size: NA; J gene: TRBJ1-3; V gene: TRBV28; CDR3 length: 16; D gene: TRBD1; CDR3 DNA: TGTGCCAGCAGTTTGTACGACAGGGGGCCCGGAAACACCATATATTTT; CDR3 protein: CASSLYDRGPGNTIYF
clone size: NA; J gene: TRBJ2-3; V gene: TRBV4-2; CDR3 length: 14; D gene: NA; CDR3 DNA: TGTGCCAGCAGCCGGAGAGGGGAAGCAGATACGCAGTATTTT; CDR3 protein: CASSRRGEADTQYF
clone size: NA; J gene: TRBJ2-3; V gene: TRBV5-1; CDR3 length: 13; D gene: NA; CDR3 DNA: TGCGCCAGCAGCTTGGAGGCGACAGATACGCAGTATTTT; CDR3 protein: CASSLEATDTQYF
clone size: once; J gene: TRBJ2-3; V gene: TRBV30; CDR3 length: 12; D gene: NA; CDR3 DNA: TGTGCCTGGAGTTCGGGTGCGGGTACGCAGTATTTT; CDR3 protein: CAWSSGAGTQYF
clone size: NA; J gene: TRBJ1-1; V gene: TRBV6-5; CDR3 length: 14; D gene: NA; CDR3 DNA: TGTGCCAGCAGCCGAGGGCAGCTTAACACTGAAGCTTTCTTT; CDR3 protein: CASSRGQLNTEAFF
clone size: NA; J gene: TRBJ2-3; V gene: TRBV19; CDR3 length: 17; D gene: TRBD1; CDR3 DNA: TGTGCCAGTAGTATGAGGGCGGGACAGGGTTGGGGAGATACGCAGTATTTT; CDR3 protein: CASSMRAGQGWGDTQYF